The source of this TCR beta chain is a study of long-term antiretroviral therapy in people with HIV. Study-wide results and caveats: It was observed that HIV repertoires exhibited narrower CDR3 length ranges than controls.

The libraries were made with immunoSEQ v3.0 at survey level. Generated by immunoSEQ multiplex PCR, the TCRdb table keeps only in-frame clones and is missing some. Of around 21,000 clones listed, approximately 90% are singletons. The J segment lost 2 bases and the V segment lost 5 bases, leaving 6 bases of the junction unmatched. This CDR3 has 16 amino acids. CDR1 and CDR2 from the germline V gene are SGHAT and FQNNGV. In the case of this clone: Its specificity is unknown.

The chain recombines TRBV11-2 with TRBJ2-1; 10 bases match TRBD2. This sequence originates from a man aged 55 to 70 with HIV. The sequenced sample was unsorted PBMCs, obtained 2.3 years after starting antiretroviral therapy. As DNA, the CDR3 is TGTGCCAGCAGCCCCCTAGCGGGGGACACCTACAATGAGCAGTTCTTC. Its translation: CASSPLAGDTYNEQFF.